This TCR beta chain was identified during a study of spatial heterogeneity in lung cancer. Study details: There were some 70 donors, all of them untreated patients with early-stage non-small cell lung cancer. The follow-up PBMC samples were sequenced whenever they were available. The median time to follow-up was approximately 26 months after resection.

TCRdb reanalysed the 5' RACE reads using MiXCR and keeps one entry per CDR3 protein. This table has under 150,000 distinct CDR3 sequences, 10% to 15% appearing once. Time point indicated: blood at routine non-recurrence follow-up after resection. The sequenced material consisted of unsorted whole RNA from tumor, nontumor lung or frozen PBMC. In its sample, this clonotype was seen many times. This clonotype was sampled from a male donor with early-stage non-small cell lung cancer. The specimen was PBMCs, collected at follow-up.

The CDR3 DNA is TGCAGCGTTGAAGTCAGGTCGAACACTGAAGCTTTCTTT. This translates into CSVEVRSNTEAFF. The rearrangement joins TRBV29-1 to TRBJ1-1; D ambiguous. Germline lookup yields CDR1 SQVTM and CDR2 ANQGSEA. With 1 base removed from V and 1 base from J, the gap between germline ends came to 7 bases. CDR3 size: 13 residues.